A single sample gave rise to the 31 T cell receptor beta chains below, sequenced in a study of T cells after posttransplantation cyclophosphamide. Clones were sequenced by immunoSEQ multiplex PCR, and TCRdb holds only the in-frame ones, with some missing. Among about 1,200 clones listed, 74% were seen once. The sequenced material came from memory CD8+ T cells sorted from blood. The receptors derive from a man in his fifties in good health, CMV-negative, and a related stem cell transplant donor.

This clone appeared a single time. The chain uses TRBV29-1 and TRBJ2-7, with D unresolved. The germline V gene has CDR1 SQVTM and CDR2 ANQGSEA. V was trimmed by 2 bases and J by 2 bases, leaving 10 bases between them. This CDR3 region has 13 residues. CDR3 sequence: CSVESRLTYEQYF. Written as DNA, the CDR3 is TGCAGCGTTGAAAGCAGGCTAACCTACGAGCAGTACTTC.

This clone is large in the sample. The rearrangement joins TRBV6-5 to TRBJ2-7; 7 nucleotides line up with TRBD2. Germline CDR1 and CDR2: MNHEY and SVGAGI. The CDR3 runs to 13 residues. The junction had 8 bases not matched to a gene; V was cut back by 5 bases and J by 7 bases. The chain's CDR3 is CASSAGLRGEQYF. CDR3 nucleotide sequence: TGTGCCAGCAGTGCGGGGCTGCGGGGGGAGCAGTACTTC.

The chain joins TRBV5-8 to TRBJ2-1; 7 positions agree with TRBD2. Germline lookup yields CDR1 SGHTS and CDR2 YDEGEE. CDR3 length: 15 residues. The ends lost 4 bases at V and 5 bases at J; junction bases unmatched: 9. The CDR3 DNA follows: TGTGCCAGCAGCCCTGGTCTAGCGGTAAACAATGAGCAGTTCTTC. Translation gives CASSPGLAVNNEQFF.

The chain employs TRBV9 and TRBJ2-7; 13 nucleotides agree with TRBD2. Trimming took 2 bases from V and 5 from J; bases not matched to a gene: 4. The CDR3 is 15 residues long. Per germline, CDR1 SGDLS and CDR2 YYNGEE. In DNA, the CDR3 is TGTGCCAGCAGCGTCGGAGGACTAGCGGGGGACGAGCAGTACTTC. Encoded protein: CASSVGGLAGDEQYF.

This chain uses TRBV29-1 with TRBJ1-2, with D perhaps TRBD1 (5 bases). Germline CDR1 and CDR2: SQVTM and ANQGSEA. The CDR3 runs to 11 residues. V lost 7 bases and J 8 bases, leaving 14 bases between the germline ends. Here the CDR3 reads CSAGSGGGYTF. CDR3 in DNA: TGCAGCGCCGGTTCGGGGGGAGGCTACACCTTC. The complete variable domain, with remaining parts taken from reference TRBV29-1 and TRBJ1-2, reads SAVISQKPSRDICQRGTSLTIQCQVDSQVTMMFWYRQQPGQSLTLIATANQGSEATYESGFVIDKFPISRPNLTFSTLTVSNMSPEDSSIYLCSAGSGGGYTFGSGTRLTVV.

The V and J genes are TRBV5-4 and TRBJ1-4, with TRBD1 as a possible D gene (6 bases). This CDR3 comprises 13 residues. Trimming cost V 0 bases and J 6 bases, with 6 bases left between them. CDR1 and CDR2 (germline): SGHNT, YYREEE (reference sequence). Written as DNA, the CDR3 is TGTGCCAGCAGCTTGGGACAGGATGAAAAACTGTTTTTT. Its protein is CASSLGQDEKLFF.

This chain uses TRBV15 with TRBJ2-3, with TRBD1 identical over 8 bases. CDR1 is LNHNV and CDR2 is YYDKDF in the germline V gene (reference sequence). The CDR3 contains 15 residues. The V and J ends lost 4 bases and 1 base, in that order; junction bases with no gene match: 4. Here the CDR3 reads CATSKDRGGTDTQYF. The CDR3 coding sequence is TGTGCCACCAGCAAAGACAGGGGAGGCACAGATACGCAGTATTTT. The variable domain in full, completed from reference TRBV15 and TRBJ2-3, reads DAMVIQNPRYQVTQFGKPVTLSCSQTLNHNVMYWYQQKSSQAPKLLFHYYDKDFNNEADTPDNFQSRRPNTSFCFLDIRSPGLGDTAMYLCATSKDRGGTDTQYFGPGTRLTVL.

This clone came up a few times. The chain is built from TRBV27 and TRBJ1-1; 8 nucleotides match TRBD1. Germline assignment: CDR1 MNHEY and CDR2 SMNVEV (reference sequence). The junction had 6 bases not matched to a gene; V was cut back by 2 bases and J by 4 bases. This CDR3 comprises 15 residues. In nucleotides, the CDR3 is TGTGCCAGCAGTTTACGCCAGGGGGCGGGCACTGAAGCTTTCTTT. This encodes CASSLRQGAGTEAFF.

The chain couples TRBV6-4 to TRBJ2-2; TRBD2 is a possible D gene (6 bases). Trimming pared 7 bases from V and 6 bases from J, leaving 18 bases between. CDR3 length equals 15 residues. CDR1 is MRHNA and CDR2 is SNTAGT in the germline V gene. The CDR3 loop is CASTASSGGAGELFF. CDR3 DNA sequence: TGTGCCAGCACCGCTAGCAGCGGAGGGGCCGGGGAGCTGTTTTTT.

The chain employs TRBV27 and TRBJ2-1; weak D call: TRBD1 (6 bases). Per the germline V gene, CDR1 is MNHEY and CDR2 is SMNVEV (reference sequence). Trimming took off 6 bases at V and 6 bases at J, with 15 bases between the two ends. This CDR3 has 14 residues. CDR3 sequence reads: CASRGGFPGNEQFF. CDR3 nucleotides: TGTGCCAGCAGAGGGGGTTTCCCCGGCAATGAGCAGTTCTTC.

This clone was found a few times. The V and J genes are TRBV5-1 and TRBJ2-1; 10 nucleotides agree with TRBD2. V gave up 0 bases and J gave up 0 bases; unmatched junction bases: 3. This CDR3 region has 17 residues. Per germline, CDR1 SGHRS and CDR2 YFSETQ. CDR3: CASSLEASGSSYNEQFF. CDR3 DNA: TGCGCCAGCAGCTTGGAGGCTAGCGGGAGCTCCTACAATGAGCAGTTCTTC.

This rearrangement joins TRBV25-1 to TRBJ2-1, with 15 bases matching TRBD2. Germline CDR1 and CDR2: MGHDK and SYGVNS. CDR3 length: 17 residues. J gave up 8 bases and V 1 base, and 6 bases lay outside the gene matches. CDR3 region: CASSEWTSGGAEYEQFF. In nucleotides, the CDR3 is TGTGCCAGCAGTGAATGGACTAGCGGGGGGGCAGAATATGAGCAGTTCTTC.

The chain links TRBV6-1 to TRBJ2-7; the D is unclear. Trimming stripped 0 bases from V and 4 bases from J, with 10 bases between. CDR3 length: 14 amino acids. Germline V gene sequence: CDR1 MNHNS, CDR2 SASEGT. The CDR3 DNA reads as TGTGCCAGCAGTGAAGCGGGCAGCCAATACGAGCAGTACTTC. Protein product: CASSEAGSQYEQYF.

This chain connects TRBV5-1 to TRBJ2-2; 9 positions agree with TRBD2. CDR1 is SGHRS and CDR2 is YFSETQ in the germline V gene. The V and J ends lost 3 bases and 7 bases, in that order; junction bases with no gene match: 13. CDR3 length: 17 amino acids. CDR3 sequence reads: CASSSLAGEVPGGELFF. CDR3 DNA sequence: TGCGCCAGCAGCTCCTTAGCGGGAGAGGTTCCCGGCGGGGAGCTGTTTTTT.

This clone has only a few counts. The V gene is TRBV9, the J gene TRBJ2-1; D is possibly TRBD1 (6 bases). CDR3 size: 15 residues. From germline, CDR1 is SGDLS and CDR2 YYNGEE. Between the trimmed V and J ends, which lost 3 bases and 2 bases, there was a span of 12 bases. The CDR3 loop reads CASSAIQGTYNEQFF. The CDR3, as DNA: TGTGCCAGCAGCGCGATACAGGGCACCTACAATGAGCAGTTCTTC. Full variable domain (missing parts from reference TRBV9 and TRBJ2-1): DSGVTQTPKHLITATGQRVTLRCSPRSGDLSVYWYQQSLDQGLQFLIQYYNGEERAKGNILERFSAQQFPDLHSELNLSSLELGDSALYFCASSAIQGTYNEQFFGPGTRLTVL.

The genes are TRBV5-1 and TRBJ1-5, with 8 bases lining up with TRBD1. CDR3 length equals 17 residues. Germline lookup yields CDR1 SGHRS and CDR2 YFSETQ. The ends lost 0 bases at V and 4 bases at J; junction bases unmatched: 9. CDR3 protein: CASSLGPGGVLNQPQHF. CDR3 DNA sequence: TGCGCCAGCAGCTTGGGTCCAGGGGGCGTTCTTAATCAGCCCCAGCATTTT.

V and J are TRBV2 and TRBJ1-6; TRBD1 agrees at 8 bases. CDR3 length: 15 amino acids. The germline V gene encodes CDR1 SNHLY and CDR2 FYNNEI. V shed 4 bases, J shed 8 bases, and the junction held 7 bases outside the gene matches. In DNA, the CDR3 is TGTGCCAGCAGTGGGTGGACAGGGAACGATTCACCCCTCCACTTT. Translated, it gives CASSGWTGNDSPLHF. Looking up the rest from reference TRBV2 and TRBJ1-6 gives the full variable domain: EPEVTQTPSHQVTQMGQEVILRCVPISNHLYFYWYRQILGQKVEFLVSFYNNEISEKSEIFDDQFSVERPDGSNFTLKIRSTKLEDSAMYFCASSGWTGNDSPLHFGNGTRLTVT.

The chain is built from TRBV2 and TRBJ2-1; 10 bases fit TRBD2. The V segment lost 7 bases and the J segment 5 bases; nucleotides outside the gene matches: 8. This CDR3 has 15 amino acids. Looked up from germline, CDR1 is SNHLY and CDR2 is FYNNEI. The CDR3 sequence is CASILAGVLNNEQFF. The CDR3 bases are TGTGCCAGCATCCTAGCGGGAGTACTAAACAATGAGCAGTTCTTC. The full variable domain, its missing parts supplied by reference TRBV2 and TRBJ2-1, is EPEVTQTPSHQVTQMGQEVILRCVPISNHLYFYWYRQILGQKVEFLVSFYNNEISEKSEIFDDQFSVERPDGSNFTLKIRSTKLEDSAMYFCASILAGVLNNEQFFGPGTRLTVL.

This rearrangement joins TRBV27 to TRBJ2-5; 7 nucleotides agree with TRBD1. The CDR3 consists of 13 residues. Per the germline V gene, CDR1 is MNHEY and CDR2 is SMNVEV (reference sequence). V trimming: 5 bases; J trimming: 5 bases; junction bases outside the gene matches: 5. The CDR3 nucleotides are TGTGCCAGCAGTGCGGACAGGTGGGAGACCCAGTACTTC. This sequence encodes CASSADRWETQYF.

This chain joins TRBV6-1 and TRBJ2-2, with D tentatively TRBD2 (6 bases). The V end was cut by 5 bases, the J end by 6 bases, with 13 bases between. CDR1 is MNHNS, CDR2 SASEGT, per germline. The CDR3 length is 14 residues. CDR3 protein: CASSSGTLPGELFF. DNA for the CDR3: TGTGCCAGCAGTTCCGGGACTCTCCCCGGGGAGCTGTTTTTT.

The chain recombines TRBV4-2 with TRBJ1-1; D uncertain. V was shortened by 0 bases and J by 0 bases, with 8 bases between the two germline ends. The CDR3 consists of 15 residues. Germline CDR1 reads LGHNA; CDR2 reads YNFKEQ. DNA for the CDR3: TGTGCCAGCAGCCAAGATAGAGGGATGAACACTGAAGCTTTCTTT. Residues: CASSQDRGMNTEAFF.

V gene TRBV6-4 combines with J gene TRBJ2-5, with no clear D. Judging by the DNA end, TRBJ2-7 fits better; the J call may be wrong. This CDR3 spans 13 amino acids. CDR1 and CDR2 (germline): MRHNA, SNTAGT. CDR3 in DNA: TGTGCCATCGGAGCCGGGTTGTCCTACGAGCAGTACTTC. Translation: CAIGAGLSYEQYF.

The chain joins TRBV7-9 to TRBJ1-1; 8 bases fit TRBD1. Trimming cost V 5 bases and J 1 base; bases outside gene matches: 6. Germline assignment: CDR1 SEHNR and CDR2 FQNEAQ (reference sequence). The CDR3 is 15 amino acids. The CDR3 region is CASSITGQGNTEAFF. The DNA for the CDR3 is TGTGCCAGCAGCATAACAGGACAGGGGAACACTGAAGCTTTCTTT. The whole variable domain, remainder taken from reference TRBV7-9 and TRBJ1-1, is DTGVSQNPRHKITKRGQNVTFRCDPISEHNRLYWYRQTLGQGPEFLTYFQNEAQLEKSRLLSDRFSAERPKGSFSTLEIQRTEQGDSAMYLCASSITGQGNTEAFFGQGTRLTVV.

The rearrangement links TRBV29-1 to TRBJ2-7, with unresolved D. This CDR3 comprises 14 residues. CDR1 and CDR2 (germline): SQVTM, ANQGSEA. Trimming cost V 0 bases and J 6 bases, with 15 bases left between them. CDR3 amino acids: CSVEDGLSSAEQYF. The CDR3 coding sequence is TGCAGCGTTGAAGATGGGCTGAGCTCAGCCGAGCAGTACTTC.

The V call is TRBV7-2, the J call TRBJ1-5; TRBD1 might be the D (5 bases). The CDR3 extends over 15 amino acids. Germline V gene lookup returns CDR1 SGHTA and CDR2 FQGNSA. Trimming took 5 bases from V and 5 from J, leaving 16 bases between them. Written as DNA, the CDR3 is TGTGCCAGCAGCCCAGGGAGGGCGGGCTATCAGCCCCAGCATTTT. Its translation: CASSPGRAGYQPQHF.

The chain combines TRBV7-9 with TRBJ2-5; 8 positions agree with TRBD2. Germline trimming cut 3 bases from V and 14 bases from J; bases unmatched to any gene: 8. The CDR3 totals 12 residues. CDR1 SEHNR and CDR2 FQNEAQ come from the germline V gene (reference sequence). The CDR3 loop is CASSFGASGLYF. The CDR3 DNA is TGTGCCAGCAGCTTCGGGGCTAGCGGGCTCTACTTC.

This clone has a single count. V is TRBV28 and J is TRBJ2-7; D remains ambiguous. Deletions cut 3 bases from V and 9 bases from J, with 33 bases between. This CDR3 region has 19 residues. From germline, CDR1 is MDHEN and CDR2 SYDVKM. In nucleotides, the CDR3 is TGTGCCAGCAGTTTCATCGGCAGCTTCTCCACGACTCATAGGAACGGGCAGTACTTC. It specifies CASSFIGSFSTTHRNGQYF.

The chain recombines TRBV27 with TRBJ2-1; TRBD1 aligns across 7 bases. Trimming removed 5 bases from V and 6 bases from J; junction bases left unmatched: 7. The CDR3 is made up of 14 amino acids. The germline CDR1 and CDR2 sequences are MNHEY and SMNVEV (reference sequence). CDR3 bases: TGTGCCAGCAGTCCACAGGGGAACCCCAATGAGCAGTTCTTC. It yields the protein CASSPQGNPNEQFF.

The V call is TRBV27, the J call TRBJ2-3; no firm D call. With 2 bases removed from V and 6 bases from J, the gap between germline ends came to 9 bases. CDR3 length: 13 amino acids. The germline V gene has CDR1 MNHEY and CDR2 SMNVEV (reference sequence). CDR3 amino acids: CASSLIHEDTQYF. The CDR3 DNA sequence: TGTGCCAGCAGTTTAATCCATGAGGATACGCAGTATTTT.

The V call is TRBV5-8, the J call TRBJ2-7; 7 bases fit TRBD2. The CDR3 sequence is 17 residues long. J gave up 3 bases and V 4 bases, and 16 bases lay outside the gene matches. Germline CDR1 reads SGHTS; CDR2 reads YDEGEE. CDR3 in DNA: TGTGCCAGCAGCCACGGGGAGGGTCACCTATCGAACTACGAGCAGTACTTC. This translates into CASSHGEGHLSNYEQYF.

The chain joins TRBV2 to TRBJ2-3; 8 positions match TRBD1. The CDR3 is 14 amino acids. In germline, CDR1 is SNHLY, CDR2 FYNNEI. The J segment lost 0 bases and the V segment lost 7 bases, leaving 3 bases of the junction unmatched. The CDR3 DNA sequence: TGTGCCAGCAATGACAGGGGTAGCACAGATACGCAGTATTTT. It translates to CASNDRGSTDTQYF.